Following are 21 T cell receptor beta chains from one sample sequenced in a study of T cell repertoires in cytomegalovirus infection. Via MiXCR, TCRdb re-called the reads, giving one row per CDR3 protein. Found here are hundreds of thousands of distinct CDR3 sequences, approximately 42% of them singletons; the top ten hold 40% to 50%. The antigens of these receptors remain unknown. The source was cultured PBMCs, collected from culture after CMV antigen stimulation. Receptors were obtained from a human donor in good health (CMV status not recorded). Some clones in this sample may be carry-over from other donors' samples.

V usage is TRBV4-1 and J usage is TRBJ1-5; D is undetermined. CDR3 size: 13 residues. The V gene's germline CDR1 is MGHRA and CDR2 YSYEKL. The V end lost 4 bases, the J end lost 6 bases, and 10 bases lay between the germline ends. The DNA for the CDR3 is TGCGCCAGCAGCCGGCAGGTTGGTCAGCCCCAGCATTTT. Translation: CASSRQVGQPQHF.

This chain links TRBV7-2 with TRBJ1-1; a possible D gene is TRBD1 (5 bases). The CDR3 has 14 residues. Between the trimmed V and J ends, which lost 7 bases and 4 bases, there was a span of 16 bases. CDR1 SGHTA and CDR2 FQGNSA come from the germline V gene. In DNA form, the CDR3 reads TGTGCCAGCAATCTGAGGTGGGGGATCACTGAAGCTTTCTTT. It specifies CASNLRWGITEAFF.

V usage is TRBV5-4 and J usage is TRBJ2-1; D might be TRBD1 (5 bases). Trimming removed 2 bases at V and 8 bases at J, with 11 bases between. Germline CDR1 reads SGHNT; CDR2 reads YYREEE (reference sequence). CDR3 length: 13 residues. The CDR3 here is CASSFTGIHEQFF. The CDR3 nucleotides are TGTGCCAGCAGCTTCACAGGTATCCATGAGCAGTTCTTC. Drawing the rest from reference TRBV5-4 and TRBJ2-1, the complete variable domain is ETGVTQSPTHLIKTRGQQVTLRCSSQSGHNTVSWYQQALGQGPQFIFQYYREEENGRGNFPPRFSGLQFPNYSSELNVNALELDDSALYLCASSFTGIHEQFFGPGTRLTVL.

This clonotype was counted between two and nine times. This chain joins TRBV7-2 and TRBJ2-4; D perhaps matches TRBD2 (7 bases). Germline V gene lookup returns CDR1 SGHTA and CDR2 FQGNSA. Trimming pared 5 bases from V and 7 bases from J, leaving 15 bases between. CDR3 length: 14 residues. The CDR3 here is CASSPRGPGNIQYF. The CDR3 DNA sequence: TGTGCCAGCAGCCCGCGGGGGCCGGGGAACATTCAGTACTTC. The complete variable domain, with remaining parts taken from reference TRBV7-2 and TRBJ2-4, reads GAGVSQSPSNKVTEKGKDVELRCDPISGHTALYWYRQSLGQGLEFLIYFQGNSAPDKSGLPSDRFSAERTGGSVSTLTIQRTQQEDSAVYLCASSPRGPGNIQYFGAGTRLSVL.

The chain employs TRBV11-1 and TRBJ2-1; D is unclear. The CDR3 length is 16 residues. Germline V gives CDR1 SGHAT, CDR2 FQDESV (reference sequence). V was cut by 5 bases and J by 0 bases, with 14 bases left in between. The CDR3 region is CASSAFARHSYNEQFF. The CDR3, as DNA: TGTGCCAGCAGCGCCTTCGCGCGGCACTCCTACAATGAGCAGTTCTTC. The full variable domain, with the rest looked up from reference TRBV11-1 and TRBJ2-1, is EAEVAQSPRYKITEKSQAVAFWCDPISGHATLYWYRQILGQGPELLVQFQDESVVDDSQLPKDRFSAERLKGVDSTLKIQPAELGDSAMYLCASSAFARHSYNEQFFGPGTRLTVL.

This clonotype was seen a handful of times. This chain uses TRBV12-3 or TRBV12-4 with TRBJ2-1; 7 bases agree with TRBD1. V was clipped by 3 bases and J by 5 bases; unmatched bases: 4. The CDR3 has 14 amino acids. CDR3 DNA: TGTGCCAGCAGTTTCGACAGGGTTCACAATGAGCAGTTCTTC. Amino acid sequence: CASSFDRVHNEQFF.

Written as DNA, the CDR3 is TGTGCCACCGCCAGGGGCCGAAAATCCTACGAGCAGTACTTC. This translates into CATARGRKSYEQYF. This chain links TRBV15 with TRBJ2-7, with D possibly TRBD1 on 6 matching bases. CDR3 size: 14 residues. Trimming removed 8 bases from V and 1 base from J, with 15 bases in between. Germline lookup yields CDR1 LNHNV and CDR2 YYDKDF (reference sequence).

This rearrangement joins TRBV20-1 to TRBJ2-7; 12 positions match TRBD2. The CDR3 totals 15 residues. The germline V gene has CDR1 DFQATT and CDR2 SNEGSKA (reference sequence). Unmatched junction bases numbered 6, after V lost 0 bases and J lost 6 bases. The CDR3: CSARDRLAGVPEQYF. The CDR3 DNA sequence: TGCAGTGCTAGAGATAGACTAGCGGGAGTCCCCGAGCAGTACTTC.

The chain combines TRBV6-1 with TRBJ1-4; D ambiguous. Germline loops: CDR1 MNHNS, CDR2 SASEGT. The CDR3 runs 14 residues. With 6 bases removed from V and 0 bases from J, the gap between germline ends came to 8 bases. Here the CDR3 DNA reads TGTGCCAGCAGCCGAGGAGCAACTAATGAAAAACTGTTTTTT. It yields the protein CASSRGATNEKLFF.

The chain couples TRBV29-1 to TRBJ1-2; D gene ambiguous. With 3 bases removed from V and 4 bases from J, the gap between germline ends came to 0 bases. CDR3 length: 9 residues. Germline V CDR1 and CDR2: SQVTM, ANQGSEA. The CDR3 nucleotides are TGCAGCGTTGACTATGGCTACACCTTC. It encodes CSVDYGYTF.

The V and J genes are TRBV28 and TRBJ2-1; D is uncertain. Trimming cost V 5 bases and J 9 bases, with 17 bases left between them. Per the germline V gene, CDR1 is MDHEN and CDR2 is SYDVKM. This CDR3 spans 14 amino acids. The CDR3 loop is CASSKIPTPGEQFF. In DNA form, the CDR3 reads TGTGCCAGCAGTAAAATACCAACCCCGGGTGAGCAGTTCTTC.

This clonotype was recorded at least ten times. The chain joins TRBV7-2 to TRBJ2-3; D is unclear. Germline loops: CDR1 SGHTA, CDR2 FQGNSA. The CDR3 is made up of 13 amino acids. V lost 1 base, J lost 2 bases, and 4 bases lay in between. This CDR3 reads CASSLGHTDTQYF. The CDR3 DNA is TGTGCCAGCAGCTTAGGTCACACAGATACGCAGTATTTT.

This chain links TRBV4-3 with TRBJ1-2; D is possibly TRBD1 (6 bases). Germline V gene data show CDR1 as LGHNA and CDR2 as YSLEER. The CDR3 has 13 residues. Between the trimmed V and J ends, which lost 0 bases and 8 bases, there was a span of 10 bases. CDR3 region: CASSQEAGVGYTF. The CDR3, as DNA: TGCGCCAGCAGCCAAGAGGCAGGGGTAGGCTACACCTTC.

V usage is TRBV20-1 and J usage is TRBJ1-1; perhaps TRBD1 as D (5 bases). CDR1 is DFQATT and CDR2 is SNEGSKA in the germline V gene (reference sequence). The germline V and J ends were trimmed by 8 bases and 4 bases, with 17 bases remaining between them. CDR3 length: 13 residues. CDR3 DNA sequence: TGCAGTACCGCCCGAGGGGCGGTCACTGAAGCTTTCTTT. This sequence encodes CSTARGAVTEAFF.

The genes are TRBV11-2 and TRBJ1-2, with 7 bases lining up with TRBD1. V was clipped by 5 bases and J by 4 bases; unmatched bases: 7. Per germline, CDR1 SGHAT and CDR2 FQNNGV. The length of the CDR3 is 14 residues. CDR3 DNA sequence: TGTGCCAGCAGCCCGACAGGGACTGGCTATGGCTACACCTTC. Translated, it gives CASSPTGTGYGYTF.

This clonotype was seen a handful of times. The V and J genes are TRBV7-2 and TRBJ1-6; a possible D gene is TRBD1 (6 bases). Deletions cut 5 bases from V and 9 bases from J, with 11 bases between. This CDR3 is built from 13 residues. Germline-derived CDR1 and CDR2 are SGHTA and FQGNSA. CDR3 loop: CASSPEGVSPLHF. The DNA of the CDR3 is TGTGCCAGCAGCCCCGAGGGGGTTTCACCCCTCCACTTT. The full variable domain, with the rest looked up from reference TRBV7-2 and TRBJ1-6, is GAGVSQSPSNKVTEKGKDVELRCDPISGHTALYWYRQSLGQGLEFLIYFQGNSAPDKSGLPSDRFSAERTGGSVSTLTIQRTQQEDSAVYLCASSPEGVSPLHFGNGTRLTVT.

The chain is built from TRBV19 and TRBJ1-1, with D tentatively TRBD1 (5 bases). The germline CDR1 and CDR2 sequences are LNHDA and SQIVND (reference sequence). The CDR3 contains 11 residues. V was shortened by 11 bases and J by 11 bases, with 18 bases between the two germline ends. In DNA, the CDR3 is TGTGCCCGCAGGCGGGGGTTTAGGGCTTTCTTT. It yields the protein CARRRGFRAFF.

The sample holds a few counts of this clonotype. The V gene is TRBV6-2 or TRBV6-3, the J gene TRBJ2-6; no clear D. The CDR3 is 13 amino acids. Deletions cut 2 bases from V and 4 bases from J, with 3 bases between. The germline V gene encodes CDR1 MNHEY and CDR2 SVGEGT. CDR3 DNA sequence: TGTGCCAGCAGTTACAGGGGGGCCAACGTCCTGACTTTC. This gives the protein CASSYRGANVLTF.

This sequence joins TRBV7-2 and TRBJ2-7; D gene uncertain. Germline V gene sequence: CDR1 SGHTA, CDR2 FQGNSA. The CDR3 runs to 14 residues. Trimming shortened V by 3 bases and J by 2 bases, and 11 bases separated the two germline ends. The CDR3 DNA follows: TGTGCCAGCAGCTTGGGGTGGGGAACCTACGAGCAGTACTTC. Amino acid sequence: CASSLGWGTYEQYF.

Many counts were recorded for this clonotype. The chain recombines TRBV7-8 with TRBJ2-7; the match to TRBD2 covers 9 bases. Germline CDR1 reads SGHVS; CDR2 reads FQNEAQ. V was pared by 1 base and J by 3 bases, with 16 bases of the junction left unmatched. The CDR3 totals 19 residues. Here the CDR3 DNA reads TGTGCCAGCAGCTTAGAGTGGAGCGGGAGGAGGAGTGGGAGCTACGAGCAGTACTTC. Its translation: CASSLEWSGRRSGSYEQYF.

There are a few counts of this clonotype. This chain links TRBV7-2 with TRBJ2-5; possible D gene TRBD2, 5 bases. This CDR3 has 12 amino acids. Trimming removed 1 base from V and 14 bases from J, with 14 bases in between. Germline assignment: CDR1 SGHTA and CDR2 FQGNSA. The chain's CDR3 is CASSLEFGLLYF. CDR3 DNA sequence: TGTGCCAGCAGCTTAGAATTCGGACTGCTTTACTTC.